A selection of T cell receptor beta chains follows, all from one sample in a study of blood T cell repertoires in COVID-19. Sequencing used immunoSEQ multiplex PCR; TCRdb keeps in-frame clones, though not all of them. The data show around 340,000 clones, about nine tenths seen once. Sequencing used PBMCs or T cells enriched from blood (not recorded which). The receptor set was obtained from a woman aged 30 to 39 who had been exposed to COVID-19. Both conserved end residues are part of each CDR3. The order of the fields is J gene, V gene, CDR3 protein.

TRBJ2-5 TRBV3-1/TRBV3-2 CASSQDGLAGETQYF
TRBJ2-3 TRBV28 CASSPSRVRGPSTDTQYF
TRBJ2-1 TRBV27 CARDLRFF
TRBJ2-2 TRBV24-1 CATERDRGTGELFF
TRBJ2-2 TRBV28 CASRGTNTGELFF
TRBJ2-1 TRBV9 CASSVEQERYNEQFF
TRBJ1-2 TRBV6-1 CASSELTGGVDGYTF
TRBJ2-2 TRBV10-3 CAISEGVQGATGELFF
TRBJ2-3 TRBV6-5 CASSYSMSGGTDTQYF
TRBJ2-3 TRBV5-5 CASSLAGGLGLADTQYF
TRBJ2-1 TRBV28 CARVPGRLSYNEQFF
TRBJ2-7 TRBV19 CASSTTGRGPSYEQYF
TRBJ1-5 TRBV3-1/TRBV3-2 CASSQIGNQPQHF
TRBJ2-7 TRBV15 CATSENPGGTYEQYF
TRBJ1-4 TRBV28 CASSLVAGRWEKLFF
TRBJ2-3 TRBV3-1/TRBV3-2 CASSQGSFDTQYF
TRBJ1-1 TRBV29-1 CSVGRTGNTEAFF
TRBJ2-7 TRBV19 CASRPGLAGAPSSYEQYF
TRBJ2-5 TRBV5-1 CATRQGELSREETQYF
TRBJ1-5 TRBV2 CASSVSQPQHF
TRBJ1-4 TRBV19 CASTDLNLGRRSEKLFF
TRBJ2-5 TRBV7-3 CASSPQGARGVGTQYF
TRBJ1-6 TRBV30 CAWNRETYNSPLHF
TRBJ1-1 TRBV4-1 CASSQMLEVSEAFF
TRBJ2-7 TRBV10-1 CASSAAGILEQYF
TRBJ2-7 TRBV28 CASSDSSYEQYF
TRBJ1-1 TRBV24-1 CATSAFRGHAFF
TRBJ2-7 TRBV5-5 CASSPGLAAYEQYF
TRBJ2-5 TRBV13 CASSLARSLETQYF
TRBJ1-2 TRBV2 CASSEGTGRNYGYTF
TRBJ1-4 TRBV7-9 CASSLVGEIGEKLFF
TRBJ1-2 TRBV28 CASSTGAGYGYTF
TRBJ1-1 TRBV9 CASSALGTGGEGAFF
TRBJ2-1 TRBV7-6 CASSYGAEDEQFF
TRBJ2-7 TRBV5-1 CASKEGYSSYEQYF
TRBJ2-1 TRBV7-2 CASSLAIAASYNEQFF
TRBJ1-2 TRBV28 CASSVRDSGYTF
TRBJ2-2 TRBV27 CASTGLAGTGELFF
TRBJ2-5 TRBV30 CAWSVQKKGRETQYF
TRBJ2-2 TRBV7-8 CASSLVLTGELFF
TRBJ1-1 TRBV19 CASKLTGALRGTEAFF
TRBJ2-3 TRBV28 CASSLAPADTQYF
TRBJ2-7 TRBV6-5 CASSTFFSYEQYF
TRBJ2-2 TRBV29-1 CSVDSVWTGELFF
TRBJ1-1 TRBV7-3 CASSLRPPMGQGNTEAFF
TRBJ2-1 TRBV19 CASSPRLAGGQWNEQFF
TRBJ1-5 TRBV6-1 CASSDVQAGRNQPQHF
TRBJ2-2 TRBV7-8 CASSPLDSYTGELFF
TRBJ1-1 TRBV18 CASSPIEGLDEAFF
TRBJ2-3 TRBV10-3 CAISEMTSGTTDTQYF